Listed below are T cell receptor beta chains from one sample, sequenced in a study of blood T cell repertoires in COVID-19. Profiling relied on immunoSEQ multiplex PCR, and the TCRdb table lists in-frame clones only, not all of them. The sample has under 350,000 clones; 85% to 90% are singletons. The sequenced material came from peripheral blood. The receptors stem from a man younger than 35 with active or convalescent COVID-19. CDR3s include the opening cysteine and the closing phenylalanine or tryptophan. A D gene is named only where the DNA matches it firmly. Size values are once, few and many counts, or a class for expanded clones, and some rows have none.

d_gene	abundance	v_gene	j_gene	CDR3aa	CDR3nt
.	.	TRBV6-5	TRBJ2-3	CATGGSTDTQYF	TGTGCCACAGGGGGGAGCACAGATACGCAGTATTTT
.	.	TRBV3-1/TRBV3-2	TRBJ2-1	CASRGIQINEQFF	TGTGCCAGTCGGGGAATTCAGATAAATGAGCAGTTCTTC
.	.	TRBV2	TRBJ2-5	CASSDLSAGRETQYF	TGTGCCAGCAGTGACCTTAGTGCGGGGAGAGAGACCCAGTACTTC
TRBD1	.	TRBV12-5	TRBJ1-3	CASGSPFDRGIENTIYF	TGTGCTAGTGGTTCCCCCTTTGACAGGGGCATTGAAAACACCATATATTTT
.	.	TRBV9	TRBJ2-5	CASSVGTVETQYF	TGTGCCAGCAGCGTAGGTACGGTGGAGACCCAGTACTTC
.	many	TRBV5-1	TRBJ2-1	CASSPGIGDSWDEQFF	TGCGCCAGCAGCCCCGGGATTGGGGATTCTTGGGATGAGCAGTTCTTC
.	.	TRBV11-3	TRBJ2-5	CASSFYTGRETQYF	TGTGCCAGCAGCTTTTACACAGGGCGAGAGACCCAGTACTTC
.	.	TRBV5-6	TRBJ2-1	CASSSSDEQFF	TGTGCCAGCAGCTCTTCGGATGAGCAGTTCTTC
.	once	TRBV7-2	TRBJ2-3	CASSLVWKRADTQYF	TGTGCCAGCAGCTTAGTATGGAAACGGGCAGATACGCAGTATTTT
.	.	TRBV7-9	TRBJ2-7	CASSLRAGYAEQYF	TGTGCCAGCAGCTTACGGGCAGGGTATGCCGAGCAGTACTTC
.	.	TRBV5-1	TRBJ2-1	CASSLGQGGSYNEQFF	TGCGCCAGCAGCTTGGGGCAGGGGGGCTCCTACAATGAGCAGTTCTTC
.	.	TRBV5-4	TRBJ1-1	CASSLPGDNTEAFF	TGTGCCAGCAGCTTACCGGGGGACAACACTGAAGCTTTCTTT
.	.	TRBV7-9	TRBJ2-5	CATPVGGPQETQYF	TGTGCCACCCCCGTGGGGGGGCCCCAAGAGACCCAGTACTTC
.	.	TRBV27	TRBJ2-5	CASSLWRDYQETQYF	TGTGCCAGCAGTTTATGGCGGGACTACCAAGAGACCCAGTACTTC
.	.	TRBV28	TRBJ1-2	CASRSGTNYGYTF	TGTGCCAGCAGGTCCGGGACAAACTATGGCTACACCTTC
.	.	TRBV6-5	TRBJ2-5	CASRDLRVRETQYF	TGTGCCAGCAGGGATCTCAGGGTGCGGGAGACCCAGTACTTC
TRBD1	.	TRBV12-3/TRBV12-4	TRBJ2-7	CASSLGQTYEQYF	TGTGCCAGCAGTTTGGGACAGACCTACGAGCAGTACTTC
.	.	TRBV5-4	TRBJ1-3	CASSLFSLSGNTIYF	TGTGCCAGCAGCTTGTTTTCCCTCTCTGGAAACACCATATATTTT
TRBD2	.	TRBV3-1/TRBV3-2	TRBJ2-1	CASSQDRMAGGPVNEQFF	TGTGCCAGCAGCCAAGATCGGATGGCGGGAGGGCCCGTAAATGAGCAGTTCTTC
.	.	TRBV30	TRBJ2-7	CARTTPAGDEQYF	TGTGCCCGCACTACGCCGGCGGGCGACGAGCAGTACTTC
TRBD2	.	TRBV30	TRBJ2-3	CAWSAGTSRFGDTQYF	TGTGCCTGGAGTGCAGGGACTAGCCGCTTCGGGGATACGCAGTATTTT
TRBD1	.	TRBV7-2	TRBJ2-7	CASSSDRGIVEQYF	TGTGCCAGCAGCTCCGACAGGGGGATAGTCGAGCAGTACTTC
TRBD1	.	TRBV7-2	TRBJ1-3	CASSFGQGYGNTIYF	TGTGCCAGCAGCTTTGGACAGGGCTATGGAAACACCATATATTTT
.	.	TRBV5-1	TRBJ2-1	CASTQDYNEQFF	TGCGCCAGCACCCAGGATTACAATGAGCAGTTCTTC
.	once	TRBV27	TRBJ1-4	CASSLDRNNEKLFF	TGTGCCAGCAGTCTGGACAGAAACAATGAAAAACTGTTTTTT
TRBD2	.	TRBV6-1	TRBJ2-2	CASSEILAGSGVINTGELFF	TGTGCCAGCAGTGAAATACTAGCGGGGAGTGGTGTCATAAACACCGGGGAGCTGTTTTTT
TRBD2	.	TRBV27	TRBJ2-4	CASRTSGLGVAKNIQYF	TGTGCCAGCAGGACTAGCGGCCTTGGAGTAGCCAAAAACATTCAGTACTTC
TRBD2	.	TRBV14	TRBJ2-1	CASSLVAGALGEQFF	TGTGCCAGCAGCCTCGTAGCGGGAGCCCTGGGGGAGCAGTTCTTC
TRBD1	.	TRBV5-1	TRBJ1-2	CASSLKMEGQGALGYTF	TGCGCCAGCAGCTTGAAAATGGAAGGACAGGGGGCACTAGGCTACACCTTC
.	.	TRBV24-1	TRBJ1-1	CATVGGDTGSEAFF	TGTGCCACAGTAGGGGGGGATACAGGGTCTGAAGCTTTCTTT
.	.	TRBV28	TRBJ2-1	CASSSQRTPHNEQFF	TGTGCCAGCAGTTCTCAGAGGACTCCTCACAATGAGCAGTTCTTC
.	.	TRBV5-4	TRBJ1-6	CASSLDPAGAGSPLHF	TGTGCCAGCAGCTTGGATCCTGCGGGGGCTGGCTCACCCCTCCACTTT
TRBD1	.	TRBV30	TRBJ1-2	CAWDTGGGGYTF	TGTGCCTGGGACACAGGGGGCGGAGGCTACACCTTC
TRBD2	.	TRBV6-5	TRBJ2-2	CASMGLVSAGELFF	TGTGCCAGCATGGGACTAGTTTCGGCCGGGGAGCTGTTTTTT
.	.	TRBV6-6	TRBJ1-2	CASRRDYEGYGYTF	TGTGCCAGCAGAAGGGACTATGAGGGCTATGGCTACACCTTC
.	many	TRBV9	TRBJ1-2	CASSVGGPFYGYTF	TGTGCCAGCAGCGTAGGAGGCCCCTTCTATGGCTACACCTTC
.	.	TRBV18	TRBJ2-2	CASSPFLQRPETGELFF	TGTGCCAGCTCACCATTTCTTCAACGTCCTGAGACCGGGGAGCTGTTTTTT